This T cell receptor beta chain was sequenced during a study of blood T cells in healthy people across ages. Study-wide results and caveats: There were more naive CD4+ cells and higher diversity in long-lived donors than in aged donors.

Sample-barcoded 5' priming and a J-beta primer mix drove a second PCR of 7 to 11 cycles. TCRdb re-called the 5' RACE reads with MiXCR, one entry per CDR3 protein. The sample has approximately 810,000 distinct CDR3 sequences, more than 25% seen once. Germline-derived CDR1 and CDR2 are WNHNN and SYGVQD (reference sequence). CDR3 length: 15 residues. V was trimmed by 6 bases and J by 5 bases, leaving 18 bases between them. For every donor, a draw yielded 9.5 to 10 milliliters of peripheral blood. Samples each yielded at least 6 micrograms of total RNA. Note on this clonotype: Its specificity is unknown.

V is TRBV10-1 and J is TRBJ2-3, with unresolved D. The sequencing sample was made of blood. This clonotype was sampled from a woman older than 75 in good health. The CDR3 reads CASRAQATGIDTQYF. Written as DNA, the CDR3 is TGCGCCAGCAGGGCACAAGCAACGGGCATAGATACGCAGTATTTT.